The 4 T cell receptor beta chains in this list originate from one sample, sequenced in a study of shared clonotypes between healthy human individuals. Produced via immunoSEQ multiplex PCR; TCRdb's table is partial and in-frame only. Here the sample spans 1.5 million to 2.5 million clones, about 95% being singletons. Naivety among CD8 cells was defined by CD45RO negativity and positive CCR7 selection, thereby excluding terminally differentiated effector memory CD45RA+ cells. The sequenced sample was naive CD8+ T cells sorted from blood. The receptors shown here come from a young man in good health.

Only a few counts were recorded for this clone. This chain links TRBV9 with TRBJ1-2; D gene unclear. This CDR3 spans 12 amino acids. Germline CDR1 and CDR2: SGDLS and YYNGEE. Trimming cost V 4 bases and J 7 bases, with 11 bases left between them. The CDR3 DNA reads TGTGCCAGCAGCTTAACTGGCGGTGGCTACACCTTC. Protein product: CASSLTGGGYTF.

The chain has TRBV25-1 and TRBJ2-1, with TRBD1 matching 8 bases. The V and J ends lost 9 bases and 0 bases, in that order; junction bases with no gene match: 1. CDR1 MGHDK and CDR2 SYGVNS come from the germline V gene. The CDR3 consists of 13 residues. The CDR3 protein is CASGTGSYNEQFF. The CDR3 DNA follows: TGTGCCAGTGGGACAGGCTCCTACAATGAGCAGTTCTTC.

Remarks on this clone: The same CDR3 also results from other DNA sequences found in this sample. CDR3 in amino acids: CASSLSGVHYEQYF. CDR3 nucleotides: TGTGCCAGCAGTTTATCAGGTGTACACTACGAGCAGTACTTC. This chain joins TRBV27 and TRBJ2-7; D unclear. CDR1 MNHEY and CDR2 SMNVEV come from the germline V gene (reference sequence). V lost 0 bases and J lost 3, with 9 bases in between. CDR3 size: 14 residues.

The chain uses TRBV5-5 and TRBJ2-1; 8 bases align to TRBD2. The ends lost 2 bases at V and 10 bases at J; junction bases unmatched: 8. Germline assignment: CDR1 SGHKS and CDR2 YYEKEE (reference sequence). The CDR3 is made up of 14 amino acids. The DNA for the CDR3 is TGTGCCAGCAGCTTACTAGCGGACATGGGAGAGCAGTTCTTC. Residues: CASSLLADMGEQFF. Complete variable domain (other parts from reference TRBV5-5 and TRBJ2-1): DAGVTQSPTHLIKTRGQQVTLRCSPISGHKSVSWYQQVLGQGPQFIFQYYEKEERGRGNFPDRFSARQFPNYSSELNVNALLLGDSALYLCASSLLADMGEQFFGPGTRLTVL.